Shown below are 3 T cell receptor beta chains from a single sample sequenced in a study of T cells in localized non-small cell lung cancer (dated by TCRdb to 2018 to 2020). Library generation was performed with the immunoSEQ multiplex PCR assay. The table comes from immuneACCESS by way of TCRdb, which keeps in-frame sequences with V and J called. Part of the clones is missing from these tables; in studies checked, under half for an unresolved V gene and the rest for unknown reasons. The sample profile shows 40,000 to 60,000 clones; around 87% of them were found once. Approximately 15% of the sample comes from the top ten. Here the sequenced sample was PBMCs, taken before any cancer treatment. These receptors came from a female donor with stage II lung adenocarcinoma.

This clone was detected a few times. The chain carries TRBV19 and TRBJ1-2; TRBD1 matches 10 bases. This CDR3 is built from 16 residues. Germline assignment: CDR1 LNHDA and CDR2 SQIVND (reference sequence). The junction had 13 bases not matched to a gene; V was cut back by 4 bases and J by 8 bases. The CDR3 loop reads CASSTPTGTGAEGYTF. DNA of the CDR3: TGTGCCAGTAGTACGCCCACCGGGACAGGGGCAGAAGGCTACACCTTC. The variable domain in full, completed from reference TRBV19 and TRBJ1-2, reads DGGITQSPKYLFRKEGQNVTLSCEQNLNHDAMYWYRQDPGQGLRLIYYSQIVNDFQKGDIAEGYSVSREKKESFPLTVTSAQKNPTAFYLCASSTPTGTGAEGYTFGSGTRLTVV.

As regards this clone: Other DNA sequences within the sample encode an identical CDR3. The rearrangement joins TRBV18 to TRBJ2-7; D gene ambiguous. The V end was cut by 0 bases, the J end by 5 bases, with 5 bases between. The CDR3 extends over 12 amino acids. Germline V gene data show CDR1 as KGHSH and CDR2 as LQKENI. CDR3 DNA sequence: TGTGCCAGCTCACCACCATCCCACGAGCAGTACTTC. It specifies CASSPPSHEQYF.

The chain uses TRBV5-6 and TRBJ2-5; D might be TRBD1 (5 bases). CDR3 length: 16 amino acids. Deletions cut 0 bases from V and 2 bases from J, with 14 bases between. Germline V lookup: CDR1 SGHDT, CDR2 YYEEEE. CDR3 in amino acids: CASSLGRTNLQETQYF. The CDR3, as DNA: TGTGCCAGCAGCTTGGGCCGGACAAATTTACAAGAGACCCAGTACTTC.